The 27 T cell receptor beta chains below all came from one sample that was sequenced in a study of vaccination effects on CD4 cells after COVID-19. Method: immunoSEQ multiplex PCR; TCRdb's copy keeps in-frame clones and lacks some. Of about 48,000 clones listed, about 70% are singletons. The antigens for these receptors are not known. Viral peptide pools were used in the ViraFEST assay to expand antigen-specific CD4+ T cells, and sequencing came afterward. Once cultured for 9 to 11 days, the cells underwent separation to obtain CD4+ T cells. Each participant was given two doses of one vaccine (BNT162b2 or mRNA-1273). Sequenced material: CD4+ T cells from PBMCs cultured with HCoV-OC43 spike peptides, taken after COVID-19 vaccination. Subset noted: HCoV-OC43 spike overlapping peptide pool stimulation. Receptors originate from a human donor who received a COVID-19 vaccine.

A single count supports this clone. CDR3 DNA sequence: TGCGCCAGCAGCGAGACAGCAGATACGCAGTATTTT. This sequence encodes CASSETADTQYF. This chain uses TRBV5-1 with TRBJ2-3, with TRBD1 as a possible D gene (5 bases). CDR3 length: 12 amino acids. The V end was cut by 4 bases, the J end by 4 bases, with 7 bases between. Germline values: CDR1 SGHRS, CDR2 YFSETQ.

V gene TRBV27 combines with J gene TRBJ1-2; no clear D. Trimming shortened V by 2 bases and J by 5 bases, and 15 bases separated the two germline ends. CDR3 size: 15 residues. In germline, CDR1 is MNHEY, CDR2 SMNVEV (reference sequence). CDR3 DNA sequence: TGTGCCAGCAGTTTACGGTCGGCGACGGATTATGGCTACACCTTC. As protein: CASSLRSATDYGYTF.

This clone occurred once. The J gene is TRBJ1-4, the V gene TRBV27, with 9 positions matching TRBD1. J gave up 8 bases and V 6 bases, and 7 bases lay outside the gene matches. CDR1 and CDR2 (germline): MNHEY, SMNVEV (reference sequence). The CDR3 has 14 amino acids. The CDR3 spells CASRNRGLREKLFF. In DNA, the CDR3 is TGTGCCAGCAGGAACAGGGGGCTAAGGGAAAAACTGTTTTTT.

The rearrangement uses TRBV7-9 and TRBJ1-2; D is undetermined. Germline V gives CDR1 SEHNR, CDR2 FQNEAQ (reference sequence). The CDR3 sequence is 15 residues long. Trimming took 2 bases from V and 4 from J, leaving 14 bases between them. The CDR3 nucleotides read TGTGCCAGCAGCTTATGGCCGGGCCGCGGCTATGGCTACACCTTC. Its protein is CASSLWPGRGYGYTF.

V usage is TRBV5-1 and J usage is TRBJ2-5; D uncertain. Germline CDR1 SGHRS, CDR2 YFSETQ. The CDR3 has 12 residues. V gave up 0 bases and J gave up 6 bases, with 6 bases separating them. The CDR3 DNA sequence: TGCGCCAGCAGCTTGGATTCGCAGACCCAGTACTTC. As protein: CASSLDSQTQYF.

The rearrangement joins TRBV6-1 to TRBJ1-6; D gene ambiguous. Germline values: CDR1 MNHNS, CDR2 SASEGT. This CDR3 is built from 13 residues. Trimming shortened V by 1 base and J by 16 bases, and 14 bases separated the two germline ends. CDR3 in amino acids: CASSEGTGPGLHF. The CDR3 nucleotides are TGTGCCAGCAGTGAAGGAACCGGGCCAGGACTCCACTTT.

The gene calls are TRBV5-5 and TRBJ2-1; the D is unclear. The CDR3 sequence is 13 residues long. Germline V gene data show CDR1 as SGHKS and CDR2 as YYEKEE (reference sequence). V lost 0 bases to trimming and J lost 3 bases, with 4 bases between them. The CDR3: CASSLGLYNEQFF. CDR3 nucleotide sequence: TGTGCCAGCAGCTTGGGACTCTACAATGAGCAGTTCTTC.

The chain carries TRBV5-1 and TRBJ2-1; 7 bases are shared with TRBD1. The CDR3 has 14 residues. Per the germline V gene, CDR1 is SGHRS and CDR2 is YFSETQ. With V trimmed by 4 bases and J by 9 bases, 10 bases remained unmatched. The CDR3 loop reads CASSEPQGVSEQFF. The CDR3, as DNA: TGCGCCAGCAGCGAACCTCAGGGGGTGAGTGAGCAGTTCTTC. The entire variable domain, with the rest obtained from reference TRBV5-1 and TRBJ2-1, is as follows: KAGVTQTPRYLIKTRGQQVTLSCSPISGHRSVSWYQQTPGQGLQFLFEYFSETQRNKGNFPGRFSGRQFSNSRSEMNVSTLELGDSALYLCASSEPQGVSEQFFGPGTRLTVL.

This chain connects TRBV10-3 to TRBJ2-5, with 8 bases lining up with TRBD2. V was pared by 5 bases and J by 6 bases, with 5 bases of the junction left unmatched. The CDR3 is 13 residues long. CDR1 and CDR2 (germline): ENHRY, SYGVKD. The CDR3 bases are TGTGCCATCAGTCGGGGGGGCGCTCAGACCCAGTACTTC. Translated: CAISRGGAQTQYF.

CDR3 coding DNA: TGTGCCAGTAGGGCGGGGGGAGCCCCTGAAGCTTTCTTT. Residues: CASRAGGAPEAFF. V gene TRBV19 combines with J gene TRBJ1-1, with D perhaps TRBD1 (5 bases). This CDR3 is 13 amino acids long. CDR1 and CDR2 from the germline V gene are LNHDA and SQIVND (reference sequence). The V end lost 6 bases, the J end lost 6 bases, and 14 bases lay between the germline ends.

V is TRBV5-5 and J is TRBJ2-2, with unresolved D. The germline V and J ends were trimmed by 0 bases and 5 bases, with 5 bases remaining between them. Germline-derived CDR1 and CDR2 are SGHKS and YYEKEE (reference sequence). This CDR3 region has 13 residues. The chain's CDR3 is CASSLVVTGELFF. The CDR3 nucleotides are TGTGCCAGCAGCTTGGTCGTTACCGGGGAGCTGTTTTTT.

The chain employs TRBV6-6 and TRBJ1-2; D perhaps matches TRBD1 (6 bases). Per germline, CDR1 MNHNY and CDR2 SVGAGI (reference sequence). The CDR3 covers 10 residues. The V gene lost 5 bases and the J gene lost 10 bases, with 8 bases spanning the gap. The DNA of the CDR3 is TGTGCCAGCAGTCGGGACATCTACACCTTC. It codes for CASSRDIYTF.

This chain uses TRBV6-6 with TRBJ2-7; possibly TRBD1 for D (6 bases). The V end lost 11 bases, the J end lost 1 base, and 12 bases lay between the germline ends. CDR1 and CDR2 (germline): MNHNY, SVGAGI (reference sequence). The CDR3 contains 12 residues. CDR3 loop: CAVVGQSYEQYF. CDR3 DNA sequence: TGTGCCGTGGTAGGACAGTCCTACGAGCAGTACTTC.

The chain uses TRBV5-1 and TRBJ2-1, with TRBD2 identical over 10 bases. The CDR3 runs to 16 residues. Trimming took 1 base from V and 8 from J; bases not matched to a gene: 9. The V gene's germline CDR1 is SGHRS and CDR2 YFSETQ. The CDR3 reads CASSLLSSGSLDEQFF. DNA of the CDR3: TGCGCCAGCAGCTTGCTGTCTAGCGGGAGCTTGGATGAGCAGTTCTTC. Filled out from reference TRBV5-1 and TRBJ2-1, the complete variable domain reads KAGVTQTPRYLIKTRGQQVTLSCSPISGHRSVSWYQQTPGQGLQFLFEYFSETQRNKGNFPGRFSGRQFSNSRSEMNVSTLELGDSALYLCASSLLSSGSLDEQFFGPGTRLTVL.

As to this clone: A read error may produce the germline difference seen at one junction end. J is TRBJ2-4 and V is TRBV11-2, with D possibly TRBD1 on 6 matching bases. This CDR3 is built from 11 residues. Germline values: CDR1 SGHAT, CDR2 FQNNGV. CDR3 DNA sequence: TGTGCCAGCAGCAATACCGGGACACTAGACTTC. Its protein is CASSNTGTLDF.

The J gene is TRBJ1-2, the V gene TRBV18; D gene ambiguous. V was pared by 0 bases and J by 0 bases, with 11 bases between. The CDR3 consists of 16 residues. Germline V gives CDR1 KGHSH, CDR2 LQKENI. The CDR3 DNA is TGTGCCAGCTCACCACCGGGCAGACCCACTAACTATGGCTACACCTTC. Its translation: CASSPPGRPTNYGYTF.

This clone was recorded a few times. The V call is TRBV3-1 (or the pseudogene TRBV3-2), the J call TRBJ2-4; weak D call: TRBD2 (5 bases). Trimming removed 1 base at V and 1 base at J, with 11 bases between. This CDR3 comprises 16 residues. Per germline, CDR1 LGHDT and CDR2 YNNKEL (reference sequence). CDR3 in DNA: TGTGCCAGCAGCCAAGCCCGGACGGGGGCCAAAAACATTCAGTACTTC. Its protein is CASSQARTGAKNIQYF.

This clone has just one count. This specimen includes other DNA sequences encoding the same CDR3. The V gene is TRBV19, the J gene TRBJ2-5, with 9 bases fitting TRBD2. The CDR3 runs to 14 residues. The junction had 7 bases not matched to a gene; V was cut back by 8 bases and J by 3 bases. Germline values: CDR1 LNHDA, CDR2 SQIVND (reference sequence). CDR3 DNA sequence: TGTGCCAGTTCCCGGACTAGCGCTAAAGAGACCCAGTACTTC. Its protein product is CASSRTSAKETQYF. The variable domain in full, with the rest retrieved from reference TRBV19 and TRBJ2-5, is DGGITQSPKYLFRKEGQNVTLSCEQNLNHDAMYWYRQDPGQGLRLIYYSQIVNDFQKGDIAEGYSVSREKKESFPLTVTSAQKNPTAFYLCASSRTSAKETQYFGPGTRLLVL.

This rearrangement joins TRBV6-6 to TRBJ2-7, with 8 bases lining up with TRBD2. The CDR3 runs to 20 residues. V was clipped by 5 bases and J by 3 bases; unmatched bases: 24. Germline V gene data show CDR1 as MNHNY and CDR2 as SVGAGI (reference sequence). In DNA form, the CDR3 reads TGTGCCAGCAGTCAAAATATTCCGGGACTAGTTAAATCCCCGGGCTACGAGCAGTACTTC. Translated, it gives CASSQNIPGLVKSPGYEQYF.

The genes are TRBV7-8 and TRBJ1-2; weak D call: TRBD1 (5 bases). CDR1 is SGHVS, CDR2 FQNEAQ, per germline. This CDR3 contains 15 residues. V lost 2 bases to trimming and J lost 1 base, with 11 bases between them. CDR3 protein: CASSLLSGNNYGYTF. The CDR3 coding sequence is TGTGCCAGCAGCTTATTGTCAGGGAATAACTATGGCTACACCTTC.

The chain combines TRBV18 with TRBJ1-2; 7 bases fit TRBD1. Germline V gene sequence: CDR1 KGHSH, CDR2 LQKENI. Trimming cost V 6 bases and J 8 bases; bases outside gene matches: 9. CDR3 length: 13 residues. The CDR3 DNA follows: TGTGCCAGCTCCCCCGGACAGGTCGAGGGCTACACCTTC. This translates into CASSPGQVEGYTF. Full variable domain (outside the CDR3, taken from reference TRBV18 and TRBJ1-2): NAGVMQNPRHLVRRRGQEARLRCSPMKGHSHVYWYRQLPEEGLKFMVYLQKENIIDESGMPKERFSAEFPKEGPSILRIQQVVRGDSAAYFCASSPGQVEGYTFGSGTRLTVV.

V usage is TRBV5-4 and J usage is TRBJ1-3; a possible D gene is TRBD1 (6 bases). Looked up from germline, CDR1 is SGHNT and CDR2 is YYREEE (reference sequence). This CDR3 has 14 residues. The V end was cut by 4 bases, the J end by 7 bases, with 15 bases between. The CDR3 coding sequence is TGTGCCAGCAGCCCCAGGGGAATGGCGAACACCATATATTTT. It is translated as CASSPRGMANTIYF.

The chain has TRBV30 and TRBJ1-1, with 7 bases lining up with TRBD1. Trimming took 5 bases from V and 1 from J; bases not matched to a gene: 1. Per germline, CDR1 GTSNPN and CDR2 SVGIG (reference sequence). CDR3 size: 12 residues. CDR3 residues: CAWGQANTEAFF. The CDR3 nucleotides are TGTGCCTGGGGACAGGCGAACACTGAAGCTTTCTTT.

The chain is built from TRBV3-1 (or the pseudogene TRBV3-2) and TRBJ1-2; D is possibly TRBD1 (5 bases). CDR3 length equals 18 residues. Trimming cost V 8 bases and J 5 bases, with 30 bases left between them. Germline V gene lookup returns CDR1 LGHDT and CDR2 YNNKEL (reference sequence). The CDR3 DNA is TGTGCCAGCGCACCTGCGCCGGGGGGTTCGGGGATTTGGTATGGCTACACCTTC. Amino acids: CASAPAPGGSGIWYGYTF.

The chain employs TRBV6-1 and TRBJ2-1; 9 nucleotides agree with TRBD1. This CDR3 spans 14 amino acids. The germline CDR1 and CDR2 sequences are MNHNS and SASEGT. V shed 3 bases and J 5 bases; nucleotides not matched to a gene: 2. CDR3 DNA sequence: TGTGCCAGCAGTGAGGGACAGGGAAACAATGAGCAGTTCTTC. Its translation is CASSEGQGNNEQFF.

This clone came up a few times. The rearrangement links TRBV3-1 (or the pseudogene TRBV3-2) to TRBJ2-7, with a possible D match to TRBD1 (5 bases). Trimming left V 0 bases short and J 2 bases short, with 8 bases between. The V gene's germline CDR1 is LGHDT and CDR2 YNNKEL (reference sequence). The CDR3 loop spans 14 amino acids. CDR3 nucleotides: TGTGCCAGCAGCCAAGAGGGCAGGGCCTACGAGCAGTACTTC. This translates into CASSQEGRAYEQYF.

The rearrangement joins TRBV5-5 to TRBJ1-5; 7 bases are a match to TRBD1. The CDR3 runs 14 residues. V shed 3 bases and J 3 bases; nucleotides not matched to a gene: 3. CDR1 SGHKS and CDR2 YYEKEE come from the germline V gene (reference sequence). CDR3: CASSSGQLNQPQHF. CDR3 DNA: TGTGCCAGCAGCTCGGGACAGCTCAATCAGCCCCAGCATTTT.